The source of this TCR beta chain is a study of blood T cell repertoires in COVID-19. TCRdb keeps only in-frame clones here, not all; method: immunoSEQ multiplex PCR. The sample comprises approximately 100,000 clones, roughly 90% of which are singletons, and roughly 4.2% rests with the top ten. Seattle enrolled patients during active infection and tracked them longitudinally. There are 14 residues in the CDR3. The V gene lost 1 base and the J gene lost 4 bases, with 10 bases spanning the gap. Germline assignment: CDR1 MGHRA and CDR2 YSYEKL. The clonotype was recovered from a human donor with COVID-19, enrolled during active disease. The donor label of this sample is uncertain. Sequencing input: peripheral blood. The chain employs TRBV4-1 and TRBJ2-5; D uncertain. In DNA form, the CDR3 reads TGCGCCAGCAGCCAAGTACAGATTGCAGAGACCCAGTACTTC. Protein sequence: CASSQVQIAETQYF.